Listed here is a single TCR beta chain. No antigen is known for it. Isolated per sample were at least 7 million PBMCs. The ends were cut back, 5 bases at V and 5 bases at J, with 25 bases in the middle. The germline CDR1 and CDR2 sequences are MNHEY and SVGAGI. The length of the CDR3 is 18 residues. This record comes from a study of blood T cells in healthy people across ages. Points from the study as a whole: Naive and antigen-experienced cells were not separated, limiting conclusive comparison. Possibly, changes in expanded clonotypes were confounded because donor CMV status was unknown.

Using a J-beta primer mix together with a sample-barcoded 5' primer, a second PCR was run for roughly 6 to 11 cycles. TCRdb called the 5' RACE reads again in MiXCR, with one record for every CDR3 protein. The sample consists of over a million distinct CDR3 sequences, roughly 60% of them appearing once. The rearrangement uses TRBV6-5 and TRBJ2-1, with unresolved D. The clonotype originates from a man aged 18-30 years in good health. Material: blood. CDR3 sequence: CASSDSSKVISLNNEQFF. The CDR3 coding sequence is TGTGCCAGCAGTGATTCTAGTAAGGTGATCTCCCTCAACAATGAGCAGTTCTTC.